This T cell receptor beta chain was observed in a study of blood T cell repertoires in COVID-19. As for the study in general: Samples representing acute and convalescent COVID-19 were sourced from the United States, Italy and Spain. PBMCs, B-cell-depleted T cells, or T cells were the source of the cDNA or gDNA that made up the material.

The Seattle site enrolled patients during active infection and followed them longitudinally. This clone has just one count. As handled by the study authors: Estimated nucleated cell counts came from reference gene primer amplification. The protocol was immunoSEQ multiplex PCR, while the TCRdb copy is restricted to in-frame clones and leaves out a portion. Clone size and V and J calls were adopted from that table, with D and trimming inferred from the DNA. Of 410,000 or so clones in the sample, 75% to 90% were seen once. The CDR3 contains 13 residues. Germline loops: CDR1 SGHNT, CDR2 YYREEE (reference sequence). V was cut by 4 bases and J by 6 bases, with 13 bases left in between.

This TCR came from a woman aged 40-49 years with COVID-19, enrolled during active disease. Source material: peripheral blood. The chain uses TRBV5-4 and TRBJ1-2; no clear D. The CDR3 here is CASSPDGKDGYTF. The CDR3 DNA follows: TGTGCCAGCAGCCCCGACGGGAAAGATGGCTACACCTTC. Supplemented by reference TRBV5-4 and TRBJ1-2, the full variable domain reads ETGVTQSPTHLIKTRGQQVTLRCSSQSGHNTVSWYQQALGQGPQFIFQYYREEENGRGNFPPRFSGLQFPNYSSELNVNALELDDSALYLCASSPDGKDGYTFGSGTRLTVV.